This T cell receptor beta chain was profiled in a study of OX40 agonist ivuxolimab in advanced cancers. Background on the study: Those enrolled were about 82% male, with a mean age of roughly 60 years and ages from about 20 to 90.

Prior autoimmune disease or systemic immunosuppression barred patients. Study-wide findings and caveats: Dose levels from 0.1 to 3.0 mg/kg saw CD4+ and CD8+ blood T cells expand clonally by week 6. Low levels of normalized T-cell clonal expansion also appeared in some nonresponders.

A single count supports this clone. Its antigen is unknown. With 4 bases clipped from V and 1 base from J, the junction kept 0 bases outside the gene matches. Germline-derived CDR1 and CDR2 are SGHAT and FQNNGV. The CDR3 totals 14 residues. Profiled with immunoSEQ multiplex PCR; TCRdb holds only in-frame clones, not every one. The table has 92,000 or so clones, about 84% seen once. The clonotype comes from an adult with an advanced solid tumor such as melanoma, head and neck, liver or kidney cancer. Sequencing was performed on CD4+ or CD8+ T cells sorted from blood, taken in a trial of the OX40 agonist ivuxolimab. This chain connects TRBV11-2 to TRBJ2-2, with 7 positions matching TRBD1. The CDR3 DNA reads as TGTGCCAGCAGCTCAGGGGGGAACACCGGGGAGCTGTTTTTT. Amino acids: CASSSGGNTGELFF.